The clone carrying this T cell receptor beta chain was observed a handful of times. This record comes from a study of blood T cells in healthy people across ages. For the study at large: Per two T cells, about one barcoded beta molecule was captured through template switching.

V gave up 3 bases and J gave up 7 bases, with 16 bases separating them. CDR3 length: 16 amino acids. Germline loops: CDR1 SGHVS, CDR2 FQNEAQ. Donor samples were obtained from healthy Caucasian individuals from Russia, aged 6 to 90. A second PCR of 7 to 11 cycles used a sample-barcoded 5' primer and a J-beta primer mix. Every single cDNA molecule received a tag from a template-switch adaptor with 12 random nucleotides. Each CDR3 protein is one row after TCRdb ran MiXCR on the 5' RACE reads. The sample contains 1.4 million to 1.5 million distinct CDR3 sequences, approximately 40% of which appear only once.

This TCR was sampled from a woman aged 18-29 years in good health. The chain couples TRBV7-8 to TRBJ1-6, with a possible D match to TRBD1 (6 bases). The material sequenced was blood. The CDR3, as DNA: TGTGCCAGCAGCTTCGAGACAGGCCGGTCAAATTCACCCCTCCACTTT. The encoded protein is CASSFETGRSNSPLHF.